This paragraph covers one T cell receptor beta chain sequence. Its antigen is currently unknown. Next came a second PCR, run for about 6 to 12 cycles, which used a sample-barcoded 5' primer along with a J-beta primer mix. Every sample gave at least 2.5 million paired-end reads containing CDR3. TCRdb recomputed calls from the 5' RACE reads with MiXCR, one row per CDR3 protein. The sample includes 710,000 or so distinct CDR3 sequences, over 20% seen only once; the top ten take roughly 22%. Each donor was a healthy Caucasian individual from Russia, aged about 6 to 100. The data derive from a study of blood T cells in healthy people across ages. Study-wide points: In older individuals, TCR beta diversity per million T cells was lower, falling roughly linearly with age. Whereas aged donors had fewer naive CD4+ cells, long-lived donors had more of them and higher diversity.

The sequencing input was blood. This TCR was sampled from an older man in good health.

The CDR3 DNA reads TGTGCCAGCAGCCGATCATACAAGCAGTACTTC. Translated: CASSRSYKQYF. The V and J genes are TRBV3-1 and TRBJ2-7, with D unresolved. Germline V gene data show CDR1 as LGHDT and CDR2 as YNNKEL (reference sequence). The CDR3 runs 11 residues. Trimming removed 4 bases from V and 8 bases from J, with 9 bases in between.